The clone carrying this T cell receptor (beta chain) was detected a few times. The entry originates in a study of T cell repertoires in ileal Crohn's disease. The table came from immunoSEQ multiplex PCR; TCRdb's copy has only in-frame clones and leaves some out. The sample carries around 5,500 clones, about 80% recorded once. CDR3 size: 15 residues. The junction had 10 bases not matched to a gene; V was cut back by 4 bases and J by 5 bases. CDR1 and CDR2 from the germline V gene are SGDLS and YYNGEE. Specified time point: inflamed ileum from the surgical specimen. The receptor was isolated from an adult with Crohn's disease. Sequencing was performed on ileal tissue. The V and J genes are TRBV9 and TRBJ2-7, with TRBD1 matching 9 bases. CDR3 bases: TGTGCCAGCAGCCCTACCGGGACAGGGATCAACGAGCAGTACTTC. Translated, it gives CASSPTGTGINEQYF.